This T cell receptor (beta chain) is from a study of regulatory T cells in long-lasting Graves disease. Building the TCR beta libraries relied on iRepertoire HTBI primers, and CDR3 regions underwent Arm-PCR. From the multiplex PCR reads, TCRdb called clonotypes with MiXCR, one entry per CDR3 protein. The sample lists 250,000 to 300,000 distinct CDR3 sequences; around 21% were seen once. Whole-study results and caveats: Graves' patients with persistent disease showed TCR diversity lower than patients newly diagnosed.

As to time point: persistent/refractory GD, antithyroid drugs over 5 years with positive TRAb. Preparation of the TCR library used RNA extracted from PBMCs. With regard to this clonotype: Its antigen remains unknown.

The TCR sequence derives from a female donor with Graves disease. This specimen consisted of peripheral blood mononuclear cells (PBMCs), obtained when the disease was refractory, from a patient treated with antithyroid drugs.

CDR3 sequence reads: CASSPTGGGCGETQYF. CDR3 bases: TGTGCCAGCTCCCCTACCGGGGGTGGATGCGGAGAGACCCAGTACTTC. The chain joins TRBV9 to TRBJ2-5; possibly TRBD2 for D (6 bases). Germline lookup yields CDR1 SGDLS and CDR2 YYNGEE. Trimming left V 7 bases short and J 4 bases short, with 23 bases between. The CDR3 has 16 amino acids.